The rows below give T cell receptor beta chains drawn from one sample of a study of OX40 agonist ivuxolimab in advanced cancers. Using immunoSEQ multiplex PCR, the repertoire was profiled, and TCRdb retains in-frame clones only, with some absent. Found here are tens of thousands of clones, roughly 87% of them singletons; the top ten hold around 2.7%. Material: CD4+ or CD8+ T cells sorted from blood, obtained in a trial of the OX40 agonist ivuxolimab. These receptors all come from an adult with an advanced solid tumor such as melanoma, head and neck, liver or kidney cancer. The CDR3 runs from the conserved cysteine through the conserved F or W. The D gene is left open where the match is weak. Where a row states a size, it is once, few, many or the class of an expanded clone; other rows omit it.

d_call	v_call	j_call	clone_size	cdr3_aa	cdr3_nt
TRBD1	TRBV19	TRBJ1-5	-	CASRLDRESPQHF	TGTGCCAGTAGGCTGGACAGGGAAAGCCCCCAGCATTTT
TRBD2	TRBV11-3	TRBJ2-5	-	CASSLAGAGKTQYF	TGTGCCAGCAGCCTAGCGGGAGCTGGGAAGACCCAGTACTTC
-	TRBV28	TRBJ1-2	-	CASSLLSGRGYGYTF	TGTGCCAGCAGCCTTCTGTCCGGGAGGGGCTATGGCTACACCTTC
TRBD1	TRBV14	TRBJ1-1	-	CASSYLWDSGAFF	TGTGCCAGCAGCTATCTCTGGGACAGTGGAGCTTTCTTT
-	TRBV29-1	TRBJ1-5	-	CSVTPGEYNQPQHF	TGCAGCGTTACGCCGGGGGAATACAATCAGCCCCAGCATTTT
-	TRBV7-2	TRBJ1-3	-	CASSLGYSGNTIYF	TGTGCCAGCAGCTTAGGTTACTCTGGAAACACCATATATTTT
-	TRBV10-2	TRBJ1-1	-	CASRSGNTEAFF	TGCGCCAGCAGATCGGGGAACACTGAAGCTTTCTTT
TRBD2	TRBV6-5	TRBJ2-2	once	CASSYSWEGGELFF	TGTGCCAGCAGTTACTCATGGGAGGGAGGGGAGCTGTTTTTT
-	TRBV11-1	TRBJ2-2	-	CASSLGRELAGELFF	TGTGCCAGCAGCTTAGGTCGTGAGTTGGCCGGGGAGCTGTTTTTT
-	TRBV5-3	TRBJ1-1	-	CASSQWDTEGMEAFF	TGTGCCAGCAGCCAATGGGACACGGAGGGTATGGAAGCTTTCTTT
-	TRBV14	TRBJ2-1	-	CASSQAAVFDEQFF	TGTGCCAGCAGCCAAGCGGCGGTGTTCGATGAGCAGTTCTTC
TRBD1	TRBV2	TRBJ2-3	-	CASSERTGTDTQYF	TGTGCCAGCAGTGAAAGGACAGGAACAGATACGCAGTATTTT
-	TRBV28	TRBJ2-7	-	CASSLETQQYF	TGTGCCAGCAGTTTGGAGACGCAGCAGTACTTC
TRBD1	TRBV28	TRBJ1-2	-	CASSSKPQGAHGYTF	TGTGCCAGCAGTTCTAAACCACAGGGGGCCCATGGCTACACCTTC
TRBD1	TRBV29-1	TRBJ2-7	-	CSVGSGQGYEQYF	TGCAGCGTTGGTTCGGGACAGGGCTACGAGCAGTACTTC
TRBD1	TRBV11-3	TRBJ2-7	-	CASSAGGAKWDEQYF	TGTGCCAGCAGCGCAGGGGGCGCTAAATGGGACGAGCAGTACTTC
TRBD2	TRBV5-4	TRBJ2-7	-	CASSSTSGGAYEQYF	TGTGCCAGCAGTTCAACCAGCGGGGGGGCCTACGAGCAGTACTTC
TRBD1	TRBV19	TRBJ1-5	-	CASNQEGTDNQPQHF	TGTGCCAGTAACCAAGAGGGGACAGACAATCAGCCCCAGCATTTT
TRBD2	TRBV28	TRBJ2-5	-	CASSLWGGRAAETQYF	TGTGCCAGCAGTTTATGGGGCGGGAGGGCCGCAGAGACCCAGTACTTC
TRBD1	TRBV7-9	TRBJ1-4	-	CASSSTGAFEKLFF	TGTGCCAGCAGCTCGACAGGGGCGTTTGAAAAACTGTTTTTT
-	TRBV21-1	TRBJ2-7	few	CASSKGLADTTYEQYF	TGTGCCAGCAGCAAAGGACTAGCGGACACCACCTACGAGCAGTACTTC